This T cell receptor (beta chain) was documented in a study of a mutant IDH1 vaccine in newly diagnosed glioma. Points on this clone: Its antigen is unknown.

The germline V and J ends were trimmed by 8 bases and 7 bases, with 29 bases remaining between them. Germline CDR1 and CDR2: SNHLY and FYNNEI. The CDR3 extends over 18 amino acids. The table came from immunoSEQ multiplex PCR; TCRdb's copy has only in-frame clones and leaves some out. This sample carries about 50,000 clones, about 88% of them seen once, and the ten largest clones take 4.3%. Time point defined: week 47, end of study. Vaccinated patients received 300 ug of mutant IDH1 20-mer peptide per dose, with topical imiquimod. This TCR was recovered from a woman aged 25-40 years with glioma. Some clones in this sample may be carry-over from other donors' samples. The rearrangement uses TRBV2 and TRBJ2-2; perhaps TRBD1 as D (7 bases). The sequences come from PBMCs, collected from a glioma patient whose treatment included an IDH1 peptide vaccine. CDR3 DNA: TGTGCCAGCTGCTGCACAGGGTCAGCTGACAGGGAGGACGGGGAGCTGTTTTTT. Its translation: CASCCTGSADREDGELFF.